This T cell receptor (beta chain) was recovered during a study of blood T cell repertoires in COVID-19. Recovery meant two consecutive negative NP/OP PCR tests, professional clearance, or resolved symptoms. Profiled with immunoSEQ multiplex PCR; TCRdb holds only in-frame clones, not every one. The table lists roughly 300,000 clones, under 95% of them singletons. The CDR3 spans 15 residues. With 2 bases clipped from V and 2 bases from J, the junction kept 1 base outside the gene matches. Per the germline V gene, CDR1 is SGHTA and CDR2 is FQGNSA. The chain couples TRBV7-2 to TRBJ2-5; TRBD2 matches 11 bases. This clonotype was obtained from a woman in her twenties or thirties who had recovered from COVID-19. The sample comprised PBMCs or T cells enriched from blood (not recorded which). CDR3 loop: CASSLLAGGQETQYF. The CDR3 nucleotides read TGTGCCAGCAGCTTACTAGCGGGGGGACAAGAGACCCAGTACTTC.